The table lists the clone carrying this TCR beta chain with a few counts. Its antigen is unknown. The CDR3 has 21 residues. Trimming cost V 7 bases and J 1 base; bases outside gene matches: 21. The sample originates from a study of T cell repertoires in cytomegalovirus infection. Study-wide background: TCR beta signatures that were public indicated CMV infection and matching HLA type.

TCRdb called the reads again in MiXCR, with one record for every CDR3 protein. Of about 310,000 distinct CDR3 sequences listed, about 25% are singletons. Regarding the study as a whole: Individuals carrying CMV plus the relevant HLA were identified by cumulative frequency of public TCR beta families.

The receptor comes from a human donor in good health (CMV status not recorded). Some clones in this sample may be carry-over from other donors' samples. The starting material was cultured PBMCs, obtained from culture after CMV antigen stimulation. The V call is TRBV6-7, the J call TRBJ2-1; 11 bases line up with TRBD2. TRBV6-7 is an ORF; its function is uncertain. The CDR3 DNA reads TGTGCCAGCAAGGGCGGATCGGAGGGACTAGCGGACCAGATTTCCTACAATGAGCAGTTCTTC. Translated: CASKGGSEGLADQISYNEQFF.